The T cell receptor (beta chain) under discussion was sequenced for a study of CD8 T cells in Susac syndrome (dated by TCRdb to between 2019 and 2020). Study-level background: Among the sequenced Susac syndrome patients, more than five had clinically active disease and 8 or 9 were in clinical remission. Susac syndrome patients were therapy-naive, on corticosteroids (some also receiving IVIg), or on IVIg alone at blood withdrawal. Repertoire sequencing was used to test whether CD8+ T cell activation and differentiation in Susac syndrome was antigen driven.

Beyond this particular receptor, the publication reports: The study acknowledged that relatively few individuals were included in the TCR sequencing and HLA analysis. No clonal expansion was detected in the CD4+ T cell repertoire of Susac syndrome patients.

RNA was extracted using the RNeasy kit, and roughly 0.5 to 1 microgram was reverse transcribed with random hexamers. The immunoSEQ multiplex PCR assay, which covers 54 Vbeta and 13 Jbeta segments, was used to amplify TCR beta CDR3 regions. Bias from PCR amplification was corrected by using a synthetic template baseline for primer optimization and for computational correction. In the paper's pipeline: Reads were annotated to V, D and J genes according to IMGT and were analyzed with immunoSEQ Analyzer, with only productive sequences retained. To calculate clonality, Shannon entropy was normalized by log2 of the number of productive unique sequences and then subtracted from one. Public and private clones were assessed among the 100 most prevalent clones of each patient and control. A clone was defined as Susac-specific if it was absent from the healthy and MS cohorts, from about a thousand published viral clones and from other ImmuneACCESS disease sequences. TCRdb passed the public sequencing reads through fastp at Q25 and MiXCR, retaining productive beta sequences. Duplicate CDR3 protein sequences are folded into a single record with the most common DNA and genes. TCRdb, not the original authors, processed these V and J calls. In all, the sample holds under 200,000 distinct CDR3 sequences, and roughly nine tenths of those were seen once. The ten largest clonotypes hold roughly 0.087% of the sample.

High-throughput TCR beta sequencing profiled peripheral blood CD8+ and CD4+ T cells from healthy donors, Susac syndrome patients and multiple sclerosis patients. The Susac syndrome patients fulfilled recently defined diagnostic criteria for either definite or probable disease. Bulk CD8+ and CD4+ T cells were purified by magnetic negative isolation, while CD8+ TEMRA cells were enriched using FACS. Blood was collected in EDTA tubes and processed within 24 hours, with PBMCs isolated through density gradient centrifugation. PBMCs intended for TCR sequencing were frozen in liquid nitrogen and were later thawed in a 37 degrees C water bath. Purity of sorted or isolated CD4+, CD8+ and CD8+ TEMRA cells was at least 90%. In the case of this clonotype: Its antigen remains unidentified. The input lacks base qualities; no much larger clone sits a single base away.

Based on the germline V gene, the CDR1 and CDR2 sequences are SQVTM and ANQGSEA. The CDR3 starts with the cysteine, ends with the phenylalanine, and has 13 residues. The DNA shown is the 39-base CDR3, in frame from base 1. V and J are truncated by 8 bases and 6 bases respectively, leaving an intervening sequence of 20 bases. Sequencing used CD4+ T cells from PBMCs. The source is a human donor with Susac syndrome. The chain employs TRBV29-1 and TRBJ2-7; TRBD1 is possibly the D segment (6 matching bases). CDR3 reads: CSTQQGNRGEQYF. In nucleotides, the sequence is TGCAGCACACAACAGGGAAATCGGGGCGAGCAGTACTTC.